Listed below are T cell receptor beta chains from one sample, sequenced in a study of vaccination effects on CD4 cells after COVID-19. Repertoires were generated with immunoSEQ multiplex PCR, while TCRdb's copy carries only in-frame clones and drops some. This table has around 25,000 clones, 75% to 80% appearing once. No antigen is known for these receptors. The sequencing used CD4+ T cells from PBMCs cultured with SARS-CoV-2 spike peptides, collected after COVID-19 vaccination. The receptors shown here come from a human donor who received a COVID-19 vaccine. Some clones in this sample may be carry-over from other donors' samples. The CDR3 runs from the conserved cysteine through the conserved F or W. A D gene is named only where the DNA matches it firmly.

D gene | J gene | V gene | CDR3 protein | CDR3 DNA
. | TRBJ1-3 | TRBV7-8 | CASSPGPENTIYF | TGTGCCAGCAGCCCGGGACCCGAAAACACCATATATTTT
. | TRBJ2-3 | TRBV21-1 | CASSKLPDPGLAGGRKADTQYF | TGTGCCAGCAGCAAACTCCCGGACCCGGGACTAGCGGGGGGGAGGAAGGCAGATACGCAGTATTTT
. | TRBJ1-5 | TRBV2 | CASRKTDGSNQPQHF | TGTGCCAGCAGAAAGACGGACGGGAGCAATCAGCCCCAGCATTTT
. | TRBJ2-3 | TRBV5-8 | CASPSFLQGATDTQYF | TGTGCCAGCCCCTCTTTCCTTCAGGGCGCAACAGATACGCAGTATTTT
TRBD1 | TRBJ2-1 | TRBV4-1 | CASSQGSGQGRNEQFF | TGCGCCAGCAGCCAAGGTAGCGGACAGGGTCGGAATGAGCAGTTCTTC
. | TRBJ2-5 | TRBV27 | CASSHGQPRYQETQYF | TGTGCCAGCAGTCACGGGCAGCCACGGTACCAAGAGACCCAGTACTTC
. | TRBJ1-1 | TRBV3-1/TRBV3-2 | CASSRDGDSNTEAFF | TGTGCCAGCAGCCGAGACGGGGACTCGAACACTGAAGCTTTCTTT
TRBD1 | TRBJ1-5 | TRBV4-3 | CASSQYWAGGGNQPQHF | TGCGCCAGCAGCCAATATTGGGCAGGGGGTGGCAATCAGCCCCAGCATTTT
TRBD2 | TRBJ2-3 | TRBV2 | CASSSRGLAGALISTDTQYF | TGTGCCAGCAGTTCCCGAGGGCTAGCGGGGGCCCTAATTAGCACAGATACGCAGTATTTT
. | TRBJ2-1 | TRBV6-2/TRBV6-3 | CASSYAYNEQFF | TGTGCCAGCAGTTATGCATACAATGAGCAGTTCTTC
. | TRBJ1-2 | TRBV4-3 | CASSRGLDISNYGYTF | TGCGCCAGCAGCCGCGGATTGGACATTTCTAACTATGGCTACACCTTC
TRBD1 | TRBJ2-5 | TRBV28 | CASSPRDRGINRETQYF | TGTGCCAGCAGTCCGAGGGACAGGGGGATTAATCGGGAGACCCAGTACTTC
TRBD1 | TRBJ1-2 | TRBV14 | CASSFRTGQGYTF | TGTGCCAGCAGCTTTCGGACAGGACAGGGCTACACCTTC
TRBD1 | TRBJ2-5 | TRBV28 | CASSLYDRDVETQYF | TGTGCCAGCAGTTTATACGACAGGGATGTAGAGACCCAGTACTTC
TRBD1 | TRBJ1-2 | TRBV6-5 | CASSSRQGARSGYTF | TGTGCCAGCAGTTCTCGACAGGGGGCACGAAGTGGCTACACCTTC
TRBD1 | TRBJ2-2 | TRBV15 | CATSRDTQGAWTGELFF | TGTGCCACCAGCAGAGATACCCAGGGGGCGTGGACCGGGGAGCTGTTTTTT
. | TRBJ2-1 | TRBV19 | CASSIPGEYNEQFF | TGTGCCAGTAGTATTCCTGGGGAATACAATGAGCAGTTCTTC
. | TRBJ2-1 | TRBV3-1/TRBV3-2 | CASSQDWGGQFF | TGTGCCAGCAGCCAAGATTGGGGTGGGCAGTTCTTC
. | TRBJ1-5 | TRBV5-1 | CASSLGAGQPQHF | TGCGCCAGCAGCTTGGGGGCGGGACAGCCCCAGCATTTT
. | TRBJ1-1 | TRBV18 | CASSPNGRANTEAFF | TGTGCCAGCTCACCGAATGGACGGGCGAACACTGAAGCTTTCTTT
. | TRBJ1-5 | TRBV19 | CASSIAPGGHSNQPQHF | TGTGCCAGTAGTATAGCCCCGGGGGGACATAGCAATCAGCCCCAGCATTTT
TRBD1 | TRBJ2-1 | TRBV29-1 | CSADRGPWGSYNEQFF | TGCAGCGCCGACAGGGGTCCATGGGGCTCCTACAATGAGCAGTTCTTC
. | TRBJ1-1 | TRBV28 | CASSRFRLMNTEAFF | TGTGCCAGCAGCCGCTTCCGGTTAATGAACACTGAAGCTTTCTTT
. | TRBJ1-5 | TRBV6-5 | CASSYSGGRGQPQHF | TGTGCCAGCAGTTACTCAGGGGGGCGAGGCCAGCCCCAGCATTTT
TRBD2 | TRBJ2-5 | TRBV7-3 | CASSLAGGRETQYF | TGTGCCAGCAGCTTAGCGGGGGGAAGGGAGACCCAGTACTTC